The sequence of this TCR beta chain was determined in a study of blood T cell repertoires in COVID-19. A few counts support this clone. Sequencing was performed with immunoSEQ multiplex PCR; in TCRdb, only in-frame clones are kept and a portion is missing. The sample has around 100,000 clones; approximately 85% are singletons. This TCR was recovered from a man in his 70s with acute or convalescent COVID-19. Specimen: peripheral blood.

The CDR3 region has the DNA TGTGCCAGCAGTCCACGGACAGCAAAGTCCTACGAGCAGTACTTC. This encodes CASSPRTAKSYEQYF. V gene TRBV6-5 combines with J gene TRBJ2-7; weak D call: TRBD1 (6 bases). The V gene lost 5 bases and the J gene lost 1 base, with 15 bases spanning the gap. This CDR3 has 15 residues. CDR1 is MNHEY, CDR2 SVGAGI, per germline.